This T cell receptor beta chain emerged from a study of T cells in women clearing cervical HPV infection. Study summary: Only a few women had HLA typing results available.

The CDR3 consists of 17 residues. The V gene lost 4 bases and the J gene lost 2 bases, with 20 bases spanning the gap. Germline CDR1 reads SGHRS; CDR2 reads YFSETQ. Notes on this clone: Antigen: not known. The sequenced fragment ends 3 residues before the CDR3 boundary, so the rest is inferred from the germline J gene.

Clones were read by immunoSEQ multiplex PCR, and TCRdb kept only the in-frame ones, dropping some. The listing contains roughly 45,000 clones. Study-wide results and caveats: Timing of associations relative to infection is unclear; T-cell subsets were not isolated.

Sequencing was done on a sample of blood buffy coat. This receptor was obtained from a woman between 18 and 70 years old with a cervical HPV16 infection that either progressed to CIN3+ or cleared (not recorded which). The genes are TRBV5-1 and TRBJ2-3; possible D gene TRBD2, 6 bases. CDR3 sequence: CASSLKTGTGDTDTQYF. CDR3 bases read: TGCGCCAGCAGCCTTAAGACCGGGACTGGGGACACAGATACG.